This is a list of T cell receptor beta chains from one sample in a study of control samples from healthy donors and cancer patients. Some clones are missing from TCRdb's copy, which holds only in-frame ones; the method was immunoSEQ multiplex PCR. This table holds roughly 120,000 clones, about 95% found once. The sample taken for sequencing was blood. Source of these receptors: a man aged 30-40 years in good health. CDR3s include the opening cysteine and the closing phenylalanine or tryptophan. D genes are given only for firm matches. Expanded clones get a size class; other rows say once, few or many, or leave the size out.

>NA|TRBJ2-2|NA|TRBV19
TGTGCCAGTAGTATTCCACCCGGGGAGCTGTTTTTT
CASSIPPGELFF
>TRBD1|TRBJ1-1|NA|TRBV4-1
TGCGCCAGCAGCCCGACGGACAGGGCGACTGAAGCTTTCTTT
CASSPTDRATEAFF
>NA|TRBJ1-2|NA|TRBV6-6
TGTGCCAGCAGTTATAGGGGAGCTAACTATGGCTACACCTTC
CASSYRGANYGYTF
>NA|TRBJ2-7|NA|TRBV9
TGTGCCAGCAGCGTAGCCCCGGTGGACACCTACGAGCAGTACTTC
CASSVAPVDTYEQYF
>NA|TRBJ2-1|NA|TRBV6-2/TRBV6-3
TGTGCCAGCAGTTACATGGGGGATGAGCAGTTCTTC
CASSYMGDEQFF
>TRBD1|TRBJ2-7|NA|TRBV5-1
TGCGCCAGCAGCTCGACAGGGGGCAAGGGGGTCGAGCAGTACTTC
CASSSTGGKGVEQYF
>TRBD2|TRBJ2-7|NA|TRBV4-3
TGCGCCAGCAGCCAAAGGCTAGCGGGTGATTTCTCCTACGAGCAGTACTTC
CASSQRLAGDFSYEQYF
>NA|TRBJ1-5|NA|TRBV19
TGTGCCAGTAGTCAACAGGGAAGTGGGCCCCAGCATTTT
CASSQQGSGPQHF
>NA|TRBJ2-3|NA|TRBV3-1/TRBV3-2
TGTGCCAGCAGCCAAGAACAAGTGGGGGCCTCCACAGATACGCAGTATTTT
CASSQEQVGASTDTQYF
>TRBD1|TRBJ1-2|NA|TRBV19
TGTGCCAGTAACCCGATGACAGGGGGGACTAACTATGGCTACACCTTC
CASNPMTGGTNYGYTF
>NA|TRBJ2-7|NA|TRBV5-5
TGTGCCAGCAGCTCACTAGAGCGCCGTTACGAGCAGTACTTC
CASSSLERRYEQYF
>NA|TRBJ2-3|NA|TRBV2
TGTGCCAGGGATACCCCAGATACGCAGTATTTT
CARDTPDTQYF
>NA|TRBJ1-4|NA|TRBV5-1
TGCGCCAGCAGCCCAGGACACGAGATGGGTGAAAAACTGTTTTTT
CASSPGHEMGEKLFF
>NA|TRBJ1-2|NA|TRBV7-2
TGTGCCAGCAGCAAAGACCCCTCCGAGAGGTATGGCTACACCTTC
CASSKDPSERYGYTF
>NA|TRBJ1-3|NA|TRBV27
TGTGCCAGCAGTCTCGCAGGAGGAAACACCATATATTTT
CASSLAGGNTIYF
>NA|TRBJ1-2|NA|TRBV5-1
TGCGCCAGCAGCTTGGGCATTGGGGCTAACTATGGCTACACCTTC
CASSLGIGANYGYTF
>NA|TRBJ1-6|once|TRBV6-4
TGTGCCAGCAGTGACGATAAACTGGGATCACCCCTCCACTTT
CASSDDKLGSPLHF
>NA|TRBJ2-3|once|TRBV4-1
TGCGCCAGCAGCCAAGGACCCCCGGCGGGAGATACGCAGTATTTT
CASSQGPPAGDTQYF
>NA|TRBJ1-2|NA|TRBV19
TGTGCCAGTAGTCCCTTTCAGAGGAGGGAAACTTATGGCTACACCTTC
CASSPFQRRETYGYTF
>NA|TRBJ1-6|NA|TRBV10-1
TGCGCCAGCAGTGCTGCGGGGTGGGGTAATTCACCCCTCCACTTT
CASSAAGWGNSPLHF
>NA|TRBJ2-5|NA|TRBV3-1/TRBV3-2
TGTGCCAGCAATTTGGGACGGGAGGAGACCCAGTACTTC
CASNLGREETQYF
>NA|TRBJ1-2|NA|TRBV2
TGTGCCAGCAAATCAGGCTTCGCGGACTACACCTTC
CASKSGFADYTF
>NA|TRBJ1-2|NA|TRBV2
TGTGCCAGCACGGGGCAGGGATACGGCTACACCTTC
CASTGQGYGYTF
>TRBD1|TRBJ1-2|NA|TRBV18
TGTGCCAGCTCGATCAAATTCACAGGGGATGGCTACACCTTC
CASSIKFTGDGYTF
>NA|TRBJ2-5|NA|TRBV10-1
TGCGCCAGCAGTGAGGACCCCAGAGAGACCCAGTACTTC
CASSEDPRETQYF
>NA|TRBJ2-7|NA|TRBV28
TGTGCCAGCAGCCCGACACTGCTGTCGGGCTACGAGCAGTACTTC
CASSPTLLSGYEQYF
>TRBD2|TRBJ2-3|NA|TRBV25-1
TGTGCCAGCAGTGAAGTCGGGACTAGCGCAGATACGCAGTATTTT
CASSEVGTSADTQYF
>NA|TRBJ2-7|NA|TRBV3-1/TRBV3-2
TGTGCCAGCAGCCGAGACATCGCCGTCTCCTACGAGCAGTACTTC
CASSRDIAVSYEQYF